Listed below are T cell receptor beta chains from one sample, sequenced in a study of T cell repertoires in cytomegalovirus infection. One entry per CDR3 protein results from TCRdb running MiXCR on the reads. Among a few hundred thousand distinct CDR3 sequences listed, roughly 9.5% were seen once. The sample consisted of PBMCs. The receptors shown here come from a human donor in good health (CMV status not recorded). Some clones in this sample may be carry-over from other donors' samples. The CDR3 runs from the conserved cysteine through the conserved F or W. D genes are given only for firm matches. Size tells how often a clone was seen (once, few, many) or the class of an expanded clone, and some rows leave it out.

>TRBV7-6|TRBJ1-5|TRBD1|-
TGTGCCACCGAATACAGGGGGTGCAATCAGCCCCAGCATTTT
CATEYRGCNQPQHF
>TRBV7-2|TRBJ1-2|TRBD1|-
TGTGCCAGCAGCCGACAGGGACGAGGAGGCGGCTACACCTTC
CASSRQGRGGGYTF
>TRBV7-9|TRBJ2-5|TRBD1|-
TGTGCCAGCAGCTTGGACAGGAGCGAAGAGACCCAGTACTTC
CASSLDRSEETQYF
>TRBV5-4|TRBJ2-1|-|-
TGTGCCAGCAGCTTGGACATTGGGGCCGATGAGCAGTTCTTC
CASSLDIGADEQFF
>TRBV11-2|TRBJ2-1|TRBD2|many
TGTGCCAGCAGCTTCGGGACTAGCCCCCAGGGTGAGCAGTTCTTC
CASSFGTSPQGEQFF
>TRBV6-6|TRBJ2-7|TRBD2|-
TGTGCCAGCACCCCCCCGCGGGGGACTACCTACGAGCAGTACTTC
CASTPPRGTTYEQYF
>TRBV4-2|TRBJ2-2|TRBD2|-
TGTGCCAGCAGCCAAGAAATAGCGGGAGTTGCCGGGGAGCTGTTTTTT
CASSQEIAGVAGELFF
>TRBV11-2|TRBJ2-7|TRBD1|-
TGTGCCAGCAGCACCGGACAGGGGACGGAGCAGTACTTC
CASSTGQGTEQYF
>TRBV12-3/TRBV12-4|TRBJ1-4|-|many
TGTGCCAGCAGGCGCAACCGGGACAAGGGGTGGCTGTTTTTT
CASRRNRDKGWLFF
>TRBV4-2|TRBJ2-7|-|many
TGTGCCAGCAGCCAAGAGGGAGGTGTCTACGAGCAGTACTTC
CASSQEGGVYEQYF
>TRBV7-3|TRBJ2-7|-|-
TGTGCCAGCAGCTTACGGCTAGCCGGCGAGCAGTACTTC
CASSLRLAGEQYF
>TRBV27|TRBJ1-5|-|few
TGTGCCAGCAGCGTAGAGGAGGGTCAGCCCCAGCATTTT
CASSVEEGQPQHF
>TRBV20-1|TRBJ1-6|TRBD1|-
TGCAGTGCTAGTCAAGGGGGACAGGGGATTTCACCCCTCCACTTT
CSASQGGQGISPLHF
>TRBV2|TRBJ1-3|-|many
TGTGCCTTTCCAGGGGACGATGGAAACACCATATATTTT
CAFPGDDGNTIYF
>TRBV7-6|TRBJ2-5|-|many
TGTGCCAGCAGCTTAGCGTACCAAGAGACCCAGTACTTC
CASSLAYQETQYF
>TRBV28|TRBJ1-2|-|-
TGTGCCAGCAGTTTGACAGTTAGTTCCTATGGCTACACCTTC
CASSLTVSSYGYTF
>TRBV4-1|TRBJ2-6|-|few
TGCGCCAGCAGCCAACGGCAGGCTAAAAACCCTGGGGCCAACGTCCTGACTTTC
CASSQRQAKNPGANVLTF
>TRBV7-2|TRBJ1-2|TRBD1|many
TGTGCCTCTAGCCCGACAGGGAGTGGCTACACCTTC
CASSPTGSGYTF
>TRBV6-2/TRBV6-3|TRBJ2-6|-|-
TGTGCCAGCAGCCACACGGCCTCTGGGGCCAACGTCCTGACTTTC
CASSHTASGANVLTF
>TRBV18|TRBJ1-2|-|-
TGTGCCAGCTCCCCGAAGGACCTTGGCTACACCTTC
CASSPKDLGYTF
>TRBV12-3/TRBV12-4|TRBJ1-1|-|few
TGTGCCAGCAGTTTAGGTGTAGGGTTATCGGACACTGAAGCTTTCTTT
CASSLGVGLSDTEAFF
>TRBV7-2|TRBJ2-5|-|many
TGTGCCAGCAGCTCCGGGCTGAGAGAGACCCAGTACTTC
CASSSGLRETQYF
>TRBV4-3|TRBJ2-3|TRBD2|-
TGCGCCAGCAGCCAATCCAGCGGGAACACAGATACGCAGTATTTT
CASSQSSGNTDTQYF
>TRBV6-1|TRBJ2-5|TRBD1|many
TGTGCCAGCATGACAGGGAGCGAGACCCAGTACTTC
CASMTGSETQYF
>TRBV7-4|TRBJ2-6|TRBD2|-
TGTGCCAGCAGCTTAGCGGGGGGGGACTCTGGGGCCAACGTCCTGACTTTC
CASSLAGGDSGANVLTF
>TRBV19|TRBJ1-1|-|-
TGTGCCAGTAGTATCCGGGGGGCAGCTGAAGCTTTCTTT
CASSIRGAAEAFF
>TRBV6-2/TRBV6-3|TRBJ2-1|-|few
TGTGCCAGCAGTTACGAGATGGCAGGGTCCAACAATGAGCAGTTCTTC
CASSYEMAGSNNEQFF
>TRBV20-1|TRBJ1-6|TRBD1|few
TGCAGTGCTTACCCTGGCGGGACAGGGTCGTCACCCCTCCACTTT
CSAYPGGTGSSPLHF
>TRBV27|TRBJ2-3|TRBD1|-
TGTGCCAGCAGTTCAGGGACAGGGGGGAGCACAGATACGCAGTATTTT
CASSSGTGGSTDTQYF
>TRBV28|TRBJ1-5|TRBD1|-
TGTGCCAGCAGAGGCACCACCCGGGGACAGGGGAAAAATCAGCCCCAGCATTTT
CASRGTTRGQGKNQPQHF
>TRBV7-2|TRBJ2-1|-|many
TGTGCCAGCAGACTAAGAAGCACGCTGGTCGGTGAGCAGTTCTTC
CASRLRSTLVGEQFF
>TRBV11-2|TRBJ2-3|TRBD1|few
TGTGCCAGCAGCCTAGGACAGGGAGTAGGAGATACGCAGTATTTT
CASSLGQGVGDTQYF
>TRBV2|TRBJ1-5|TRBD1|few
TGTGCCAGCAGAGACAGGGGGCTAAGCAATCAGCCCCAGCATTTT
CASRDRGLSNQPQHF
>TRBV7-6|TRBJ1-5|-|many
TGTGCCAGCAGCTTAGGCACGCCTGATAGCAATCAGCCCCAGCATTTT
CASSLGTPDSNQPQHF
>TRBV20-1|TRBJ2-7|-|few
TGCAGTGCTAGAGACTCCGCAAGCGGTGTATCCTACGAGCAGTACTTC
CSARDSASGVSYEQYF
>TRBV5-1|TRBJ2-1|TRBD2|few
TGCGCCAGCAGCTTGCTGACTAGCGGGGGGGTATTGCAGTTCTTC
CASSLLTSGGVLQFF
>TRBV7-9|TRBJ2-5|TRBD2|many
TGTGCCAGCAGCTCGACTAGCGGGGGGGCCTGGGAGACCCAGTACTTC
CASSSTSGGAWETQYF
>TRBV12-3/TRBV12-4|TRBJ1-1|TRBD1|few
TGTGCCAGCAGTCGCGACAGGGGGCCTATCATGAACACTGAAGCTTTCTTT
CASSRDRGPIMNTEAFF
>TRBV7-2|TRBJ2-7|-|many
TGTGCCAGCAGCTCGGACTATTTCTCCTACGAGCAGTACTTC
CASSSDYFSYEQYF
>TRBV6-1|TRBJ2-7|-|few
TGTGCCAGCAGTGAAGGGCTTAGCGAGCAGTACTTC
CASSEGLSEQYF
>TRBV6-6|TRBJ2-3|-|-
TGTGCCAGCCTGGTGAAGCCCTCGCCTACGCAGTATTTT
CASLVKPSPTQYF
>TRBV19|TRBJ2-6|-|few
TGTGCCAGTAGTATAGATTTGGGCTTTGGGGCCAACGTCCTGACTTTC
CASSIDLGFGANVLTF
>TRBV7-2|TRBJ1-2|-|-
TGTGCCAGCAGCCCAATCTCTAACTATGGCTACACCTTC
CASSPISNYGYTF
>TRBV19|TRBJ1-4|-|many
TGTGCCAGTAGTATATTCGAATTACAACAGGGCTCGAATGAAAAACTGTTTTTT
CASSIFELQQGSNEKLFF
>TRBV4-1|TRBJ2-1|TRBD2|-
TGCGCCAGCAGCCAAGGGACTAGCGGGGACAATGAGCAGTTCTTC
CASSQGTSGDNEQFF
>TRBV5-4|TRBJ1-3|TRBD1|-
TGTGCCAGCAGCTTGGAAGGGGGCTACTCTGGAAACACCATATATTTT
CASSLEGGYSGNTIYF
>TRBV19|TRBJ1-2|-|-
TGTGCCAGTACCTCACCCGGGAGGGGCGACTATGGCTACACCTTC
CASTSPGRGDYGYTF
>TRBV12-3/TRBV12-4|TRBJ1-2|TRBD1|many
TGTGCCAGCAGCGTACAGGGGACTATTAACCCTAACTATGGCTACACCTTC
CASSVQGTINPNYGYTF
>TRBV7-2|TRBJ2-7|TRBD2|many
TGTGCCAGCAGCTTAAGAACGGGAGGACTCTACGAGCAGTACTTC
CASSLRTGGLYEQYF
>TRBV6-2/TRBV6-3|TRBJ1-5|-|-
TGTGCCAGCAGTTTTCCCCCAGGGCCCCAGCATTTT
CASSFPPGPQHF
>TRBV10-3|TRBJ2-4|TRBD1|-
TGTGCCATCAGTGATTGGACAGGGGGCACCAAAAACATTCAGTACTTC
CAISDWTGGTKNIQYF
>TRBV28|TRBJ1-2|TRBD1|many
TGTGCCAGCACCATCATGGACAGGGTCCATGGCTACACCTTC
CASTIMDRVHGYTF
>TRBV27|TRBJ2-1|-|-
TGTGCCAGCAGGGAGACAGGACGATTCAATGAGCAGTTCTTC
CASRETGRFNEQFF
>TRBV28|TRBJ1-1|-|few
TGTGCCAGCACCAAAGGAAAGGGGCGGGTCACTGAAGCTTTCTTT
CASTKGKGRVTEAFF
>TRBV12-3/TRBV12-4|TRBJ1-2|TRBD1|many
TGTGCCAGCAGTTCCCCAACAGGGGGCGGTTATGGCTACACCTTC
CASSSPTGGGYGYTF